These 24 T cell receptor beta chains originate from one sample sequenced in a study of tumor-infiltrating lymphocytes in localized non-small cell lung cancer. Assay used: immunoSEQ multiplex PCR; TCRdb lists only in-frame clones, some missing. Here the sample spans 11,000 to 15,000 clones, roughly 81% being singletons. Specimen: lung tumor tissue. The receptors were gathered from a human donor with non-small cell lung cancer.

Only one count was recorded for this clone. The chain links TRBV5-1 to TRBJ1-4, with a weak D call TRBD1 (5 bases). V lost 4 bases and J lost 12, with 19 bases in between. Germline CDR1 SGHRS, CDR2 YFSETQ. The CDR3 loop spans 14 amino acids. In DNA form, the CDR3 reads TGCGCCAGCAGCGAACAGAAGCCAGGAGGGGAACTGTTTTTT. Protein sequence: CASSEQKPGGELFF.

CDR3 sequence: CASSPDRGRSGYTF. The CDR3 coding sequence is TGTGCCAGCAGCCCGGACAGGGGACGGAGCGGCTACACCTTC. This sequence joins TRBV5-8 and TRBJ1-2; 9 nucleotides align to TRBD1. CDR3 size: 14 residues. Germline V gene sequence: CDR1 SGHTS, CDR2 YDEGEE. V lost 4 bases and J lost 8; bases outside the gene matches: 9. The full variable domain, in which reference TRBV5-8 and TRBJ1-2 provide the parts outside the CDR3, is EAGVTQSPTHLIKTRGQQATLRCSPISGHTSVYWYQQALGLGLQFLLWYDEGEERNRGNFPPRFSGRQFPNYSSELNVNALELEDSALYLCASSPDRGRSGYTFGSGTRLTVV.

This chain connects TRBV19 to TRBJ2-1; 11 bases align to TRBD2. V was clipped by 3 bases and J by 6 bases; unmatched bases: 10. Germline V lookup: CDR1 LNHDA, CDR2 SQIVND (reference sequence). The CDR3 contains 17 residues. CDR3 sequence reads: CASSIELAGVSINEQFF. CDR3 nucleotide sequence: TGTGCCAGTAGTATTGAACTAGCGGGAGTTAGTATCAATGAGCAGTTCTTC.

CDR3 sequence (DNA): TGCGCCAGCAGCTTGGCCGCTGGACTTCTGAACACTGAAGCTTTCTTT. It translates to CASSLAAGLLNTEAFF. The chain uses TRBV5-1 and TRBJ1-1; D not certain. This CDR3 is built from 16 residues. In germline, CDR1 is SGHRS, CDR2 YFSETQ. V gave up 0 bases and J gave up 0 bases, with 12 bases separating them.

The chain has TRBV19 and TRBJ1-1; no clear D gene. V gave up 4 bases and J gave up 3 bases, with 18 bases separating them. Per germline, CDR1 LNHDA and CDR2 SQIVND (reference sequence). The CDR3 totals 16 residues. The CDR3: CASSTPRTLRDTEAFF. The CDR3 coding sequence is TGTGCCAGTAGTACTCCCCGAACGCTGCGAGACACTGAAGCTTTCTTT.

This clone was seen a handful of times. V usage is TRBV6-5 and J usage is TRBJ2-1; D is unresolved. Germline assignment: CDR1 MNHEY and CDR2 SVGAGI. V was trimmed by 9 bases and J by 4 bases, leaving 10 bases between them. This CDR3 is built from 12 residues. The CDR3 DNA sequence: TGTGCCAGTTCCGCCCCGTACAATGAGCAGTTCTTC. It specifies CASSAPYNEQFF.

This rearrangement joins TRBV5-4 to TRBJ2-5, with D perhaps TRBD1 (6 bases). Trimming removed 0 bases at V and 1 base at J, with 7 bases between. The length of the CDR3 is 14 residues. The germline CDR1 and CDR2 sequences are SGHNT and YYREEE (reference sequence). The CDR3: CASSLAGVQETQYF. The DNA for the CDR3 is TGTGCCAGCAGCTTGGCAGGGGTCCAAGAGACCCAGTACTTC.

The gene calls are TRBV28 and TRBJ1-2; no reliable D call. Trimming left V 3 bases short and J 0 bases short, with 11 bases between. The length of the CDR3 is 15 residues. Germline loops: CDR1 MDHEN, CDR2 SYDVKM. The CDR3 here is CASSLDYRSNYGYTF. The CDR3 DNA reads TGTGCCAGCAGTTTGGACTATAGATCTAACTATGGCTACACCTTC.

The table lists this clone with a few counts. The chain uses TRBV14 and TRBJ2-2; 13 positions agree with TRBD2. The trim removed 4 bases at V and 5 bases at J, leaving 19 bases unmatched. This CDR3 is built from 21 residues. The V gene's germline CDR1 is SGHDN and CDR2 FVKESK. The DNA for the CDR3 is TGTGCCAGCAGCCCACCTTCGGGACTAGCGGGACCCCCACGTCGGACCGGGGAGCTGTTTTTT. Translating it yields CASSPPSGLAGPPRRTGELFF.

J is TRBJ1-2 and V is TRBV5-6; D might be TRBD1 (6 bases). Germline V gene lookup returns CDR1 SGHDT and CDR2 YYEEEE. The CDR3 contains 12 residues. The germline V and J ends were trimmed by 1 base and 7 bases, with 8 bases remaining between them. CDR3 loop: CASSLFRGGYTF. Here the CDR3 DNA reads TGTGCCAGCAGCTTGTTCAGGGGTGGCTACACCTTC. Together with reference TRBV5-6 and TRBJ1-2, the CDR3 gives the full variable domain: DAGVTQSPTHLIKTRGQQVTLRCSPKSGHDTVSWYQQALGQGPQFIFQYYEEEERQRGNFPDRFSGHQFPNYSSELNVNALLLGDSALYLCASSLFRGGYTFGSGTRLTVV.

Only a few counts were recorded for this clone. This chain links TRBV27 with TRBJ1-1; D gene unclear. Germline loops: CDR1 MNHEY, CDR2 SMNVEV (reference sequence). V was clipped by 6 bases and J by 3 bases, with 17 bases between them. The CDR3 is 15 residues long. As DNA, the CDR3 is TGTGCCAGCAGCCAGCCGCATGGCAGCGACACTGAAGCTTTCTTT. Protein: CASSQPHGSDTEAFF.

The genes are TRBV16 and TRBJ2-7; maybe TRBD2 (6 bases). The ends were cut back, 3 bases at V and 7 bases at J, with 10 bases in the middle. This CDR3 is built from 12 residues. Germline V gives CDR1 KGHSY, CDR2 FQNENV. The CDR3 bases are TGTGCCAGCAGCCAGGGGGGAAAAGAGCAGTACTTC. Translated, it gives CASSQGGKEQYF. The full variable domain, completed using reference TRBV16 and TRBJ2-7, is GEEVAQTPKHLVRGEGQKAKLYCAPIKGHSYVFWYQQVLKNEFKFLISFQNENVFDETGMPKERFSAKCLPNSPCSLEIQATKLEDSAVYFCASSQGGKEQYFGPGTRLTVT.

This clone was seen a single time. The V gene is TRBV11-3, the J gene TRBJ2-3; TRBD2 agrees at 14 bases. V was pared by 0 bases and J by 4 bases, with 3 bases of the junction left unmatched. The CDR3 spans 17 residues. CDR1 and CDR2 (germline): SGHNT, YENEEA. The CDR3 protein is CASSLDGLAGGSDTQYF. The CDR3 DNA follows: TGTGCCAGCAGCTTAGACGGACTAGCGGGAGGTTCAGATACGCAGTATTTT.

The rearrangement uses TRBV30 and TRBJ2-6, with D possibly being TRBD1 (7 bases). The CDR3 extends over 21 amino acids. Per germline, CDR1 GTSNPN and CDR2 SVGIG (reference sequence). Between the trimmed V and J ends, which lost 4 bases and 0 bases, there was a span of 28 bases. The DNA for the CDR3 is TGTGCCTGGACCCACCAAGACAGGGCCAGACGGAGGGACTCTGGGGCCAACGTCCTGACTTTC. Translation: CAWTHQDRARRRDSGANVLTF. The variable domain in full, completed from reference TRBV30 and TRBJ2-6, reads SQTIHQWPATLVQPVGSPLSLECTVEGTSNPNLYWYRQAAGRGLQLLFYSVGIGQISSEVPQNLSASRPQDRQFILSSKKLLLSDSGFYLCAWTHQDRARRRDSGANVLTFGAGSRLTVL.

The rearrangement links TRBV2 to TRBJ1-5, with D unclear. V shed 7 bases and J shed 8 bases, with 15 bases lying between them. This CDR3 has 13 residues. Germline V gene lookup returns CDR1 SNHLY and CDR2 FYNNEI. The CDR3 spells CASTTWWSEPQHF. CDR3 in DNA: TGTGCCAGCACTACGTGGTGGTCCGAGCCCCAGCATTTT.

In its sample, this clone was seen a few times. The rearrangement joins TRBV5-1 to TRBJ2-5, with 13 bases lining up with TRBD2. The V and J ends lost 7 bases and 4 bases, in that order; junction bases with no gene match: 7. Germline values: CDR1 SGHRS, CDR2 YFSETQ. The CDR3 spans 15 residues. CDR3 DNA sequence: TGCGCCAGCGGACTAGCGGGAGTTGGTGGAGAGACCCAGTACTTC. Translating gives CASGLAGVGGETQYF. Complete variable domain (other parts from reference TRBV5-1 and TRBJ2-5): KAGVTQTPRYLIKTRGQQVTLSCSPISGHRSVSWYQQTPGQGLQFLFEYFSETQRNKGNFPGRFSGRQFSNSRSEMNVSTLELGDSALYLCASGLAGVGGETQYFGPGTRLLVL.

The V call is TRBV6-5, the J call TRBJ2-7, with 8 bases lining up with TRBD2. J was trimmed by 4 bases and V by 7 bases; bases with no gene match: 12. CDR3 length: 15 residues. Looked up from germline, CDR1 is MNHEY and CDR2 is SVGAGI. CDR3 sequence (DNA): TGTGCCAGCATTCGGCTTAGCGGGATATCGTACGAGCAGTACTTC. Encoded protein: CASIRLSGISYEQYF.

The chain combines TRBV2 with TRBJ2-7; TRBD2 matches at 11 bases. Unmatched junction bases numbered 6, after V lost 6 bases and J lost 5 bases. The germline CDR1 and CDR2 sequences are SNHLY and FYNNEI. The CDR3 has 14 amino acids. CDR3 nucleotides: TGTGCCAGCAGCGTACTAGCGGGGGTCCACGAGCAGTACTTC. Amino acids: CASSVLAGVHEQYF.

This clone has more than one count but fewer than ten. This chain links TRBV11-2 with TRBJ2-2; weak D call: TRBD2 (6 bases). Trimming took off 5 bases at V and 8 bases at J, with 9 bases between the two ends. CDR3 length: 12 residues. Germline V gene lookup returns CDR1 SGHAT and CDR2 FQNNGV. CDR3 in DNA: TGTGCCAGCAGCCGACTAGTTGGGGAGCTGTTTTTT. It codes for CASSRLVGELFF.

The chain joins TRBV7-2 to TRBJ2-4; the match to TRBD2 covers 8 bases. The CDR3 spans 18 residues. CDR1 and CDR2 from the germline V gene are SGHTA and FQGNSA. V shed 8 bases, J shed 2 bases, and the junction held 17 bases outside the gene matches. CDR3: CASSIGVERERTKNIQYF. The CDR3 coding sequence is TGTGCCAGCTCTATAGGGGTGGAGCGGGAGAGGACCAAAAACATTCAGTACTTC.

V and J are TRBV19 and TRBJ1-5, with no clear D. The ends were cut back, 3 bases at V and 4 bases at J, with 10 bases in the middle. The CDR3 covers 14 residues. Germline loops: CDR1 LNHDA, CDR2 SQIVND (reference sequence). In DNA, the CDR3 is TGTGCCAGTAGTATCGCCGCCATTAATCAGCCCCAGCATTTT. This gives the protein CASSIAAINQPQHF.

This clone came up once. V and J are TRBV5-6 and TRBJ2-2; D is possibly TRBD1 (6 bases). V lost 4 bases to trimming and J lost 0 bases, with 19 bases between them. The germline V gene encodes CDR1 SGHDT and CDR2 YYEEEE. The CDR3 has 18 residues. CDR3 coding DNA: TGTGCCAGCAGCCCGGCGCCCAGGGACAAGACGAACACCGGGGAGCTGTTTTTT. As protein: CASSPAPRDKTNTGELFF.

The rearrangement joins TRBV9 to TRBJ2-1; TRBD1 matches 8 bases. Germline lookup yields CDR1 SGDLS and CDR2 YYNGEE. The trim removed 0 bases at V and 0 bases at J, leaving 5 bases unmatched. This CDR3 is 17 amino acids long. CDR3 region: CASSVDRGRSSYNEQFF. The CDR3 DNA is TGTGCCAGCAGCGTAGACAGGGGGAGAAGCTCCTACAATGAGCAGTTCTTC.

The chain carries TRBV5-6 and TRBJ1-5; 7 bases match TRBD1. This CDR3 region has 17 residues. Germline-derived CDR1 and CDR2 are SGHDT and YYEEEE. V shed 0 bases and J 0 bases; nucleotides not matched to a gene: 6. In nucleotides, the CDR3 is TGTGCCAGCAGCTTGGCCAGGGGGATTAATAGCAATCAGCCCCAGCATTTT. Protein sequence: CASSLARGINSNQPQHF.